The 12 T cell receptor beta chains below come from one sample, sequenced in a study of identical twins. TCRdb reprocessed the 5' RACE reads with MiXCR, giving one entry per CDR3 protein. The sample records roughly 690,000 distinct CDR3 sequences, around 6% being singletons. Sequenced input: naive T cells sorted from blood. The receptors derive from a young man in good health.

The chain carries TRBV12-3 or TRBV12-4 and TRBJ1-2; D uncertain. Trimming removed 5 bases from V and 4 bases from J, with 8 bases in between. This CDR3 comprises 12 residues. CDR3 in amino acids: CASSRRTYGYTF. DNA for the CDR3: TGTGCCAGCAGTCGGAGGACCTATGGCTACACCTTC.

This clonotype was detected ten times or more. The chain has TRBV20-1 and TRBJ2-1; 7 positions agree with TRBD2. This CDR3 is built from 15 residues. V gave up 3 bases and J gave up 10 bases; unmatched junction bases: 15. CDR1 is DFQATT, CDR2 SNEGSKA, per germline (reference sequence). In nucleotides, the CDR3 is TGCAGTGCTAGTAGCCCGGGACTAATAAGGGGAGAGCAGTTCTTC. It yields the protein CSASSPGLIRGEQFF.

This clonotype appeared many times. This sequence joins TRBV21-1 and TRBJ1-6; the listed D gene, TRBD1, was not tested against the DNA. TRBV21-1 is listed as a pseudogene. The CDR3 extends over 18 amino acids. CDR3 loop: CASSKAQRGRTSNSPLHF. In DNA, the CDR3 is TGTGCCAGCAGCAAAGCGCAGCGGGGGCGAACAAGTAATTCACCCCTCCACTTT.

This clonotype was recorded a few times. This chain uses TRBV6-5 with TRBJ2-1; TRBD2 matches at 12 bases. Germline V gene sequence: CDR1 MNHEY, CDR2 SVGAGI. The CDR3 runs 15 residues. The ends lost 0 bases at V and 8 bases at J; junction bases unmatched: 2. CDR3 amino acids: CASSYSGLAGHEQFF. The DNA for the CDR3 is TGTGCCAGCAGTTACTCAGGACTAGCGGGACATGAGCAGTTCTTC.

In this sample, this clonotype turned up a few times. The rearrangement links TRBV9 to TRBJ2-1; perhaps TRBD2 as D (5 bases). The V gene's germline CDR1 is SGDLS and CDR2 YYNGEE. V was shortened by 0 bases and J by 6 bases, with 7 bases between the two germline ends. This CDR3 has 13 residues. DNA of the CDR3: TGTGCCAGCAGCGTAGGACTAATCAATGAGCAGTTCTTC. This codes for CASSVGLINEQFF.

The genes are TRBV7-9 and TRBJ2-7, with D possibly being TRBD1 or TRBD2 (5 bases each). The CDR3 extends over 15 amino acids. V was trimmed by 4 bases and J by 0 bases, leaving 13 bases between them. CDR1 is SEHNR and CDR2 is FQNEAQ in the germline V gene (reference sequence). CDR3 loop: CASSSWDGSSYEQYV. CDR3 in DNA: TGTGCCAGCAGCTCCTGGGACGGAAGCTCCTACGAGCAGTACGTC.

The table lists this clonotype with many counts. This chain connects TRBV12-3 or TRBV12-4 to TRBJ1-3; D gene uncertain. The CDR3 runs to 14 residues. The ends were cut back, 3 bases at V and 3 bases at J, with 9 bases in the middle. CDR3 nucleotides: TGTGCCAGCAGTTTTACACCAATTGGAAACACCATATATTTT. It encodes CASSFTPIGNTIYF.

This clonotype was counted between two and nine times. The rearrangement joins TRBV3-1 to TRBJ2-1; D tentatively reads TRBD1 or TRBD2 (6 bases each). From germline, CDR1 is LGHDT and CDR2 YNNKEL (reference sequence). The CDR3 loop spans 15 amino acids. Trimming removed 6 bases from V and 5 bases from J, with 17 bases in between. The CDR3 spells CASSRGTSAHNEQFF. CDR3 nucleotide sequence: TGTGCCAGCAGTCGCGGGACATCTGCGCACAATGAGCAGTTCTTC.

This clonotype has a handful of counts. The gene calls are TRBV6-2 or TRBV6-3 and TRBJ2-5; D not certain. The CDR3 has 14 residues. CDR1 is MNHEY, CDR2 SVGEGT, per germline. V lost 8 bases to trimming and J lost 0 bases, with 13 bases between them. The CDR3, as DNA: TGTGCCAGCCGCTCGCAGACCTACCAAGAGACCCAGTACTTC. Translation: CASRSQTYQETQYF.

The table lists this clonotype with many counts. The rearrangement joins TRBV5-1 to TRBJ2-1; D possibly corresponds to TRBD1 (6 bases). The CDR3 is 15 amino acids. V lost 2 bases, J lost 7 bases, and 16 bases lay in between. CDR1 SGHRS and CDR2 YFSETQ come from the germline V gene. The CDR3: CASSLQGGSRNEQFF. The CDR3 DNA sequence: TGCGCCAGCAGCTTACAAGGGGGTTCAAGGAATGAGCAGTTCTTC.

This clonotype was found a few times. The chain employs TRBV11-1 and TRBJ2-3; a possible D gene is TRBD1 (6 bases). This CDR3 region has 15 residues. The V end lost 1 base, the J end lost 6 bases, and 14 bases lay between the germline ends. The germline V gene encodes CDR1 SGHAT and CDR2 FQDESV (reference sequence). For the CDR3, the DNA is TGTGCCAGCAGCTTAGTGACCGGACAGCGTGATACGCAGTATTTT. Protein: CASSLVTGQRDTQYF.

V and J are TRBV15 and TRBJ2-7; D is tentatively TRBD1 or TRBD2 (5 bases each). The CDR3 is made up of 13 amino acids. Between the trimmed V and J ends, which lost 5 bases and 0 bases, there was a span of 8 bases. Germline CDR1 reads LNHNV; CDR2 reads YYDKDF (reference sequence). This CDR3 reads CATSVGASYEQYV. The CDR3 DNA reads TGTGCCACCAGCGTCGGGGCCTCCTACGAGCAGTACGTC.